These 5 T cell receptor beta chains were sequenced from one sample in a study of HIV-infected patients and healthy controls (TCRdb year 2014). The method behind the library was 5' RACE. The sequencing machine was an Illumina MiSeq. Using SuperScript III with primers targeting the alpha and beta constant regions, around 530 ng of RNA was reverse transcribed. Separate libraries for the alpha and beta chains were generated through chain-specific third strand synthesis that incorporated multiplexing indices. Using fastp at Q25 and MiXCR, TCRdb reprocessed the public reads and kept productive beta chains. Here each entry gathers all rows of one CDR3 protein and keeps the most common genes and DNA. In all, the sample holds roughly 20,000 distinct CDR3 sequences, and under 9.5% of those were seen once. The ten largest clonotypes hold around 20% of the sample. After antiretroviral therapy began, follow-up blood was collected from HIV-infected patients roughly three months, about 14 weeks, later. Whole blood was used without fractionating the cells, so the repertoire represented all peripheral T cells without sorting.

Specimen: blood, collected during antiretroviral therapy. All receptors come from an adult with HIV infection.

This clonotype was detected only a few times. CDR3 sequence reads: CASSLGTSGRADTQYF. DNA of the CDR3: TGTGCCAGCAGCCTAGGGACTAGCGGGAGGGCAGATACGCAGTATTTT. J is TRBJ2-3 and V is TRBV7-6; 16 bases fit TRBD2. The CDR3 has 16 residues. The V and J ends lost 5 bases and 4 bases, in that order; junction bases with no gene match: 3. Per the germline V gene, CDR1 is SGHVS and CDR2 is FNYEAQ.

This clonotype was observed many times. The V gene is TRBV4-1, the J gene TRBJ1-1; no definite D call. CDR3 length equals 13 residues. The germline V and J ends were trimmed by 5 bases and 8 bases, with 15 bases remaining between them. The germline gives CDR1 MGHRA, CDR2 YSYEKL. The CDR3 region has the DNA TGCGCCAGCAGCGAAATATCACCGGCGGAAGCTTTCTTT. Protein product: CASSEISPAEAFF.

This clonotype was seen at least ten times. V is TRBV12-3 or TRBV12-4 and J is TRBJ1-1; D is undetermined. The V end lost 6 bases, the J end lost 8 bases, and 13 bases lay between the germline ends. This CDR3 spans 12 amino acids. The CDR3 region has the DNA TGTGCCAGCAGCCCCAACAATGTGGAAGCTTTCTTT. Residues: CASSPNNVEAFF.

This clonotype has only a few counts. This rearrangement joins TRBV12-3 or TRBV12-4 to TRBJ2-1, with 7 bases aligning to TRBD2. This CDR3 spans 13 amino acids. V gave up 8 bases and J gave up 12 bases; unmatched junction bases: 13. The CDR3 coding sequence is TGTGCCAGCGCCCCCGGGACTAATTGGGGGCAGTTCTTC. Translated, it gives CASAPGTNWGQFF.

This clonotype appeared many times. The chain is built from TRBV6-1 and TRBJ1-5; unclear D gene. Germline V gene data show CDR1 as MNHNS and CDR2 as SASEGT. CDR3 length: 17 amino acids. V lost 1 base, J lost 3 bases, and 16 bases lay in between. In nucleotides, the CDR3 is TGTGCCAGCAGTGAAGACCCCACGGGAACGACCAATCAGCCCCAGCATTTT. Residues: CASSEDPTGTTNQPQHF.